A single sample is the source of the 21 T cell receptor beta chains below, sequenced in a study of blood T cell repertoires in COVID-19. Data came from immunoSEQ multiplex PCR; TCRdb stores just in-frame clones and leaves some out. The data show approximately 190,000 clones, around 83% seen once. Sequenced sample: peripheral blood. The receptors were sampled from a woman aged 40 to 50 with acute or convalescent COVID-19.

This chain joins TRBV11-2 and TRBJ1-1; D gene unclear. The germline CDR1 and CDR2 sequences are SGHAT and FQNNGV. V was cut by 3 bases and J by 5 bases, with 13 bases left in between. This CDR3 is 14 amino acids long. CDR3 coding DNA: TGTGCCAGCAGCTTTTATGGTGGCGGGACTGAAGCTTTCTTT. Translation gives CASSFYGGGTEAFF.

The rearrangement uses TRBV5-5 and TRBJ1-6; D gene unclear. Trimming pared 3 bases from V and 10 bases from J, leaving 17 bases between. In germline, CDR1 is SGHKS, CDR2 YYEKEE (reference sequence). The CDR3 runs 15 residues. The CDR3 region is CASSWLWSPESPLHF. CDR3 DNA sequence: TGTGCCAGCAGCTGGCTTTGGTCCCCCGAATCACCCCTCCACTTT.

The rearrangement uses TRBV7-9 and TRBJ2-3, with D perhaps matching TRBD2 (6 bases). The CDR3 is 13 amino acids. Germline V gives CDR1 SEHNR, CDR2 FQNEAQ (reference sequence). Trimming shortened V by 8 bases and J by 5 bases, and 14 bases separated the two germline ends. CDR3 DNA: TGTGCCAGCGGGGGACTGGGGAAAGATACGCAGTATTTT. It specifies CASGGLGKDTQYF.

The rearrangement uses TRBV27 and TRBJ2-1; 9 positions match TRBD2. CDR3 size: 15 residues. CDR1 and CDR2 (germline): MNHEY, SMNVEV (reference sequence). The junction had 4 bases not matched to a gene; V was cut back by 3 bases and J by 4 bases. The CDR3 sequence is CASSFALAGYNEQFF. DNA of the CDR3: TGTGCCAGCAGTTTTGCTCTAGCGGGGTACAATGAGCAGTTCTTC.

Only one count was recorded for this clone. CDR3 nucleotide sequence: TGTGCCAGCAGTTTACTATCCATGAACACTGAAGCTTTCTTT. Amino acids: CASSLLSMNTEAFF. This chain links TRBV27 with TRBJ1-1; D unclear. In germline, CDR1 is MNHEY, CDR2 SMNVEV (reference sequence). The V end lost 2 bases, the J end lost 0 bases, and 7 bases lay between the germline ends. CDR3 length: 14 amino acids.

The V call is TRBV7-9, the J call TRBJ2-5, with 7 bases matching TRBD1. The CDR3 has 14 amino acids. Germline-derived CDR1 and CDR2 are SEHNR and FQNEAQ (reference sequence). V was pared by 0 bases and J by 3 bases, with 1 base of the junction left unmatched. The CDR3 DNA is TGTGCCAGCAGCTTAGCTGGGACAGAAGAGACCCAGTACTTC. Protein product: CASSLAGTEETQYF.

The sample holds a few counts of this clone. This sequence joins TRBV2 and TRBJ1-2; possible D gene TRBD1, 6 bases. Trimming took off 6 bases at V and 8 bases at J, with 22 bases between the two ends. Germline V CDR1 and CDR2: SNHLY, FYNNEI. The CDR3 is 15 residues long. The CDR3 sequence: CASRQAGELIGGYTF. DNA of the CDR3: TGTGCCAGCAGGCAGGCAGGGGAACTTATCGGAGGCTACACCTTC. The full variable domain, with the rest looked up from reference TRBV2 and TRBJ1-2, is EPEVTQTPSHQVTQMGQEVILRCVPISNHLYFYWYRQILGQKVEFLVSFYNNEISEKSEIFDDQFSVERPDGSNFTLKIRSTKLEDSAMYFCASRQAGELIGGYTFGSGTRLTVV.

The V gene is TRBV27, the J gene TRBJ2-1; 7 nucleotides agree with TRBD2. J gave up 0 bases and V 3 bases, and 11 bases lay outside the gene matches. This CDR3 contains 18 residues. Per germline, CDR1 MNHEY and CDR2 SMNVEV (reference sequence). The CDR3 region has the DNA TGTGCCAGCAGTTTGGGCCGGGGGGTACTCAGCTCCTACAATGAGCAGTTCTTC. Translated, it gives CASSLGRGVLSSYNEQFF.

This chain uses TRBV18 with TRBJ1-4; 8 bases fit TRBD1. With 8 bases clipped from V and 7 bases from J, the junction kept 9 bases outside the gene matches. The CDR3 spans 14 residues. CDR1 is KGHSH, CDR2 LQKENI, per germline. CDR3 in amino acids: CASHGGQGREKLFF. In nucleotides, the CDR3 is TGTGCCAGCCACGGAGGACAGGGCCGTGAAAAACTGTTTTTT.

This sequence joins TRBV3-1 (or the pseudogene TRBV3-2) and TRBJ2-7; 10 bases agree with TRBD2. Losses at the gene ends were 5 bases for V and 3 bases for J; bases not matched to a gene: 7. This CDR3 comprises 15 residues. Germline V CDR1 and CDR2: LGHDT, YNNKEL (reference sequence). This CDR3 is CASSSQRGGFYEQYF. CDR3 coding DNA: TGTGCCAGCAGCTCCCAGCGGGGGGGGTTCTACGAGCAGTACTTC.

The CDR3 here is CASSLWDIRQGSGELFF. DNA for the CDR3: TGTGCCAGCAGCTTATGGGACATCCGGCAGGGTTCCGGGGAGCTGTTTTTT. The V and J genes are TRBV7-2 and TRBJ2-2; D is possibly TRBD1 (6 bases). Trimming left V 2 bases short and J 6 bases short, with 19 bases between. CDR3 length: 17 residues. Germline values: CDR1 SGHTA, CDR2 FQGNSA.

To note about this clone: Here the CDR3 omits its conserved ending phenylalanine or tryptophan, so a read error is the likely source. The chain combines TRBV5-5 with TRBJ1-2; no definite D call. The V and J ends lost 0 bases and 1 base respectively, with 10 bases between them. CDR1 is SGHKS and CDR2 is YYEKEE in the germline V gene (reference sequence). This CDR3 region has 15 residues. The CDR3 DNA follows: TGTGCCAGCAGCTTGGGACTGACCTTTAACTATGGCTACACCCTC. Protein product: CASSLGLTFNYGYTL.

V usage is TRBV3-1 (or the pseudogene TRBV3-2) and J usage is TRBJ1-5, with 7 bases fitting TRBD1. This CDR3 region has 13 residues. In germline, CDR1 is LGHDT, CDR2 YNNKEL (reference sequence). The V and J ends lost 4 bases and 8 bases, in that order; junction bases with no gene match: 5. The CDR3 region has the DNA TGTGCCAGCAGCCTTGACAGGGCGGAGCCCCAGCATTTT. It specifies CASSLDRAEPQHF.

This chain uses TRBV27 with TRBJ2-2; TRBD1 might be the D (5 bases). CDR3 size: 16 residues. The V end lost 6 bases, the J end lost 4 bases, and 18 bases lay between the germline ends. Looked up from germline, CDR1 is MNHEY and CDR2 is SMNVEV (reference sequence). The CDR3 nucleotides are TGTGCCAGCAGCGACGACCCCGACAGTTCCACCGGGGAGCTGTTTTTT. Translated: CASSDDPDSSTGELFF.

The rearrangement uses TRBV7-9 and TRBJ1-1; no clear D gene. The CDR3 runs 15 residues. The V end was cut by 5 bases, the J end by 2 bases, with 15 bases between. Germline CDR1 SEHNR, CDR2 FQNEAQ (reference sequence). The CDR3 loop reads CASSLAVAANTEAFF. Written as DNA, the CDR3 is TGTGCCAGCAGCCTCGCGGTCGCAGCCAACACTGAAGCTTTCTTT.

The genes are TRBV27 and TRBJ1-5; 7 bases align to TRBD1. The J segment lost 5 bases and the V segment lost 2 bases, leaving 6 bases of the junction unmatched. The CDR3 has 15 residues. CDR1 is MNHEY, CDR2 SMNVEV, per germline (reference sequence). Here the CDR3 reads CASSLRGGGYQPQHF. The CDR3 bases are TGTGCCAGCAGTTTACGAGGGGGCGGATATCAGCCCCAGCATTTT.

This chain links TRBV25-1 with TRBJ1-2; D may be TRBD1 (6 bases). The CDR3 loop spans 16 amino acids. Trimming took 1 base from V and 5 from J, leaving 17 bases between them. The germline CDR1 and CDR2 sequences are MGHDK and SYGVNS. The CDR3 is CASSELGTGYFYGYTF. The DNA of the CDR3 is TGTGCCAGCAGTGAATTAGGTACAGGGTATTTTTATGGCTACACCTTC.

V and J are TRBV4-1 and TRBJ1-6, with 8 bases lining up with TRBD1. This CDR3 comprises 16 residues. CDR1 and CDR2 from the germline V gene are MGHRA and YSYEKL. The V gene end was trimmed by 4 bases and the J gene end by 8 bases; junction bases not matched to a gene: 10. CDR3 nucleotide sequence: TGCGCCAGCAGCCTCAAGGACAGGGAAATTTATTCACCCCTCCACTTT. Protein product: CASSLKDREIYSPLHF.

Here the CDR3 DNA reads TGTGCCAGCAGCACTCCGACTAGCAATCACGAGCAGTACTTC. Translating it yields CASSTPTSNHEQYF. The chain has TRBV13 and TRBJ2-7; 7 nucleotides align to TRBD2. Germline CDR1 is PRHDT and CDR2 is FYEKMQ (reference sequence). J was trimmed by 5 bases and V by 5 bases; bases with no gene match: 9. This CDR3 contains 14 residues.

V gene TRBV20-1 combines with J gene TRBJ1-2; D gene ambiguous. Trimming stripped 7 bases from V and 8 bases from J, with 14 bases between. The germline V gene has CDR1 DFQATT and CDR2 SNEGSKA (reference sequence). The CDR3 totals 11 residues. The CDR3 sequence is CSVSQVQGYTF. The CDR3 region has the DNA TGCAGTGTGAGTCAGGTCCAAGGCTACACCTTC.

This clone was seen once. V and J are TRBV18 and TRBJ1-5; D is ambiguous. Germline CDR1 is KGHSH and CDR2 is LQKENI. V lost 4 bases to trimming and J lost 3 bases, with 7 bases between them. The CDR3 is made up of 13 amino acids. The CDR3 is CASSLLPNQPQHF. CDR3 sequence (DNA): TGTGCCAGCTCACTACTACCCAATCAGCCCCAGCATTTT.